This T cell receptor (beta chain) appears in the sequencing data of a study of blood T cell repertoires in COVID-19 (dated by TCRdb to 2019 to 2021). Some background on the complete study: Collaborator samples came from the United States, Italy and Spain and covered acute and convalescent phases of COVID-19. The material from the prospective study consisted of cDNA or gDNA derived from T cells, B-cell-depleted T cells, or PBMCs. The dataset comprised deeply sampled blood TCRbeta repertoires from subjects exposed to, actively infected with, or recovered from COVID-19. The repertoires were released in a freely available public database meant as a resource for research on the immune response to SARS-CoV-2. Samples were obtained from the ongoing ImmuneRACE study (first 160 participants) and from over a thousand subjects provided by 6 global collaborators. Nearly every sample came with metadata listing a de-identified subject ID, COVID-19 status, age in years and sex. HLA class I and class II types, where available, came from metadata supplied by the sample provider rather than from assay-based typing. What the work shows at the level of the full study, not this receptor alone: The quantity of clinical and demographic metadata differed by source and by participant and was supplied without curation.

About this clone itself: Its antigen is not yet known. Within one base of it there is no much larger clone, and no base qualities were kept.

V loses 1 base at its end and J loses 3 bases; junction bases beyond the gene matches: 4. CDR1 and CDR2 are read off the germline V gene as SNHLY and FYNNEI. The CDR3 numbers 15 residues from cysteine through phenylalanine. Only the CDR3 DNA stays, 45 bases, in frame from base 1. The immunoSEQ Assay, a bias-controlled multiplex PCR, was used to amplify TCRbeta CDR3 regions from genomic DNA. Processing in the source paper ran as follows. The number of nucleated cells in each sample was estimated by amplification of reference gene primers within the assay. To quantify the absolute abundance of each unique TCRbeta CDR3 rearrangement, sequence reads were collapsed and filtered. For each sample, productive Simpson clonality was calculated by taking the square root of Simpson's diversity index across productive rearrangements. TCRdb's version of the immuneACCESS table is confined to in-frame rearrangements and falls short of the full clone set. An unresolved V gene accounts for under half of the shortfall where checked; the remainder is of unknown origin. V, J and clone size are those of that table, while D and trimming were read from the DNA. The sample table shows around 250,000 clones, and approximately 82% are seen once. Jointly, the top ten make up 5% of the sample.

In the prospective study, participants were 18 to 89 years old, resided in under 30 geographic areas of the United States, and were enrolled through a virtual design. In the prospective study, cohorts were assigned on the basis of participant-reported clinical history obtained from a screening survey and a study questionnaire. Exposed participants were defined as having been in contact with someone with a PCR-confirmed or clinician-diagnosed COVID-19 case within 2 weeks of study entry. In the prospective study, mobile phlebotomists collected whole blood, serum and a nasopharyngeal or oropharyngeal swab from each participant. Additional blood draws and questionnaires over an approximately two-month period could optionally be provided by prospective study participants. Prospective study blood samples were shipped either frozen or at room temperature before DNA extraction.

Recombination joined TRBV2 with TRBJ2-3; TRBD2 fits 7 bases in the junction. Sequenced input: PBMCs or T cells enriched from blood (not recorded which). The clonotype was recovered from a man aged 40-49 years who had been exposed to COVID-19. The DNA is as follows: TGTGCCAGCAGTGAAGGGCTAGCGGCTACAGATACGCAGTATTTT. This yields the protein CASSEGLAATDTQYF.